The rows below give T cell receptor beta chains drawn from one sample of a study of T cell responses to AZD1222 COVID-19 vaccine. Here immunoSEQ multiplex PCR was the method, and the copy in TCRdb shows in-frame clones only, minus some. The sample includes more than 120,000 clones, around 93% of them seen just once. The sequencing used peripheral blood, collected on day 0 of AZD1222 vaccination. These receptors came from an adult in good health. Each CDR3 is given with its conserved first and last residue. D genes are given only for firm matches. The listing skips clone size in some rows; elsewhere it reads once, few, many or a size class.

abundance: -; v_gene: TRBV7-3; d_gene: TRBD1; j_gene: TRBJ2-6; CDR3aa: CASSPQGQGALAGANVLTF; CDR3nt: TGTGCCAGCAGCCCTCAGGGACAGGGGGCGCTCGCTGGGGCCAACGTCCTGACTTTC
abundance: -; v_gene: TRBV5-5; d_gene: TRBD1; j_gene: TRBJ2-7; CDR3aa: CASRQGTNYEQYF; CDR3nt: TGTGCCAGCCGACAGGGCACAAATTACGAGCAGTACTTC
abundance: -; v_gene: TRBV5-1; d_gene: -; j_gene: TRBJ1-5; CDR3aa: CASSVALGGQPQHF; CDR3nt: TGCGCCAGCAGCGTGGCTCTGGGGGGTCAGCCCCAGCATTTT
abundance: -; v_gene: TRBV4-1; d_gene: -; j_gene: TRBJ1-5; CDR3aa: CASSQEGGLGGISNQPQHF; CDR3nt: TGCGCCAGCAGCCAAGAAGGGGGACTAGGGGGTATTAGCAATCAGCCCCAGCATTTT
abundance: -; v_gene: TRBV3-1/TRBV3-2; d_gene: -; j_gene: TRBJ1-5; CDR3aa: CASSHREEQPQHF; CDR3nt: TGTGCCAGCAGCCACCGCGAGGAGCAGCCCCAGCATTTT
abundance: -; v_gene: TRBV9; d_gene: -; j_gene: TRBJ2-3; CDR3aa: CASSLQVQSTDTQYF; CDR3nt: TGTGCCAGCAGCCTGCAGGTCCAAAGCACAGATACGCAGTATTTT
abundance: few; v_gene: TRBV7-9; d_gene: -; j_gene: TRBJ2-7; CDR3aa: CASSLAVDNYEQYF; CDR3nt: TGTGCCAGCAGCTTAGCCGTCGACAACTACGAGCAGTACTTC
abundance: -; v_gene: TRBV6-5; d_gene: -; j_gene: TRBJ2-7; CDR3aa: CASSPQLRYEQYF; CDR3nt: TGTGCCAGCAGTCCCCAATTGAGATACGAGCAGTACTTC
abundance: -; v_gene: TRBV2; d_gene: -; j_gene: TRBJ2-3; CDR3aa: CASSELPASITDTQYF; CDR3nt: TGTGCCAGCAGTGAACTTCCGGCCTCAATCACAGATACGCAGTATTTT
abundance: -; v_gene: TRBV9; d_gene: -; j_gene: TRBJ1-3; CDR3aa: CASSPEASGNTIYF; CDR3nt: TGTGCCAGCAGCCCGGAGGCTTCTGGAAACACCATATATTTT
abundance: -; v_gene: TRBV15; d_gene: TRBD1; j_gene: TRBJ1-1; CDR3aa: CATKGASQNTEAFF; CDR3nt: TGTGCCACCAAGGGGGCCTCTCAGAACACTGAAGCTTTCTTT
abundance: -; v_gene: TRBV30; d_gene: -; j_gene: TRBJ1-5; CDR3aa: CAWSVIGRQPQHF; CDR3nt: TGTGCCTGGAGTGTAATCGGCCGCCAGCCCCAGCATTTT
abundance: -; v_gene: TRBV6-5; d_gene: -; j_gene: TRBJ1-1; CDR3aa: CASSPLTVMNTEAFF; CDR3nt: TGTGCCAGCAGCCCCCTGACAGTTATGAACACTGAAGCTTTCTTT
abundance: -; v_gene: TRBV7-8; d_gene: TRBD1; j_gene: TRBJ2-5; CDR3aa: CASSLAGSGTAKETQYF; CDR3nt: TGTGCCAGCAGCTTAGCGGGGTCCGGGACAGCCAAAGAGACCCAGTACTTC
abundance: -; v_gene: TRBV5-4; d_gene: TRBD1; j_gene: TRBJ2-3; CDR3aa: CASSQGDRGYTDTQYF; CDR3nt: TGTGCCAGCAGCCAAGGGGACAGGGGCTATACAGATACGCAGTATTTT
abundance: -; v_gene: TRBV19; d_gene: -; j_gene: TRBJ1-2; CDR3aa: CASSLDSEANYGYTF; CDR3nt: TGTGCCAGTAGTTTAGACAGCGAAGCTAACTATGGCTACACCTTC
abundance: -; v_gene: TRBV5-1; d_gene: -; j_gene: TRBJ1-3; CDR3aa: CASSPGQFGNTIYF; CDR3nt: TGCGCCAGCAGCCCCGGGCAATTCGGAAACACCATATATTTT
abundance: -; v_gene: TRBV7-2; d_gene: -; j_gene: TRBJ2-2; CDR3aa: CASSTIGGAYGELFF; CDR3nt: TGTGCCAGCAGCACAATAGGGGGGGCTTACGGGGAGCTGTTTTTT
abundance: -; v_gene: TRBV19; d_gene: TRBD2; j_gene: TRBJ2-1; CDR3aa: CASSIAGGGGYNEQFF; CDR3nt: TGTGCCAGTAGTATTGCTGGCGGGGGGGGATACAATGAGCAGTTCTTC
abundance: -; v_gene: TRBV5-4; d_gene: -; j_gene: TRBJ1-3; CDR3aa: CASSLDNRSPSGNTIYF; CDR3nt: TGTGCCAGCAGCTTGGATAACAGGTCTCCCTCTGGAAACACCATATATTTT
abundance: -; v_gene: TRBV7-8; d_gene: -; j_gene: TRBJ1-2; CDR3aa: CASSGPDGYGYTF; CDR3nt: TGTGCCAGCAGCGGGCCCGACGGCTATGGCTACACCTTC
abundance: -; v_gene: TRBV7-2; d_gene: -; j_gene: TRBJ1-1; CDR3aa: CASSLYLTEAFF; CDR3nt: TGTGCCAGCAGCTTATATCTAACTGAAGCTTTCTTT
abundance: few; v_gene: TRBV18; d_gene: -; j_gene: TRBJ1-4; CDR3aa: CASSGRVPPEKLFF; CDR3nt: TGTGCCAGCTCAGGACGAGTGCCACCTGAAAAACTGTTTTTT
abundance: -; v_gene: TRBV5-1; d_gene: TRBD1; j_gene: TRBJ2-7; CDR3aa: CASSSDRGSYEQYF; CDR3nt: TGCGCCAGCAGCTCCGACAGGGGTAGTTACGAGCAGTACTTC